This T cell receptor (beta chain) was observed in a study of naive and memory T cell subsets. Study outcomes and limitations: TCR transcript changes with activation or differentiation may affect this RNA method.

This CDR3 contains 20 residues. CDR1 is MNHNY, CDR2 SVGAGI, per germline (reference sequence). V shed 2 bases and J 1 base; nucleotides not matched to a gene: 14. As for this clonotype: The antigen is undetermined.

An oligonucleotide containing a UMI was ligated to the 3' end of TCR cDNA. Whole-blood samples were under 3 ml of peripheral blood from healthy adult volunteers. Cells were not sorted; total RNA input targeted about 1 to 1000 ng. Amplification of ligated cDNA took four PCR rounds with SP2 and nested alpha and beta constant primers. Alpha and beta constant region primers primed reverse transcription for blood and skin samples. TCRdb reanalysed the 5' RACE reads using MiXCR and keeps one entry per CDR3 protein. The top ten clones hold 9.8% of a sample with 55,000 to 70,000 distinct CDR3 sequences, less than 10% of them seen once.

The sequence was obtained from a female donor in good health. The genes are TRBV6-6 and TRBJ2-6, with 7 bases aligning to TRBD1. The CDR3 bases are TGTGCCAGCAGTTACAGTCCCCCGGGCAGGGGGATATCTGGGGCCAACGTCCTGACTTTC. Amino acids: CASSYSPPGRGISGANVLTF.